The rows below give T cell receptor beta chains drawn from one sample of a study of memory B cells and T cells in multiple sclerosis. Antigens of these TCRs are unknown. The table came from immunoSEQ multiplex PCR; TCRdb's copy has only in-frame clones and leaves some out. The table includes about 42,000 clones, about 80% detected once. The sequencing input was PBMCs from blood kept in culture. Every receptor here comes from a human donor with multiple sclerosis. Both conserved end residues are part of each CDR3. D genes are given only for firm matches. For some rows the clone size is stated as once, few or many, or as a class when expanded; others skip it.

d_call: TRBD1
j_call: TRBJ1-1
clone_size: .
cdr3_length: 15
v_call: TRBV6-1
cdr3_aa: CASSVPTGTNTEAFF
cdr3_nt: TGTGCCAGCAGTGTCCCGACAGGGACGAACACTGAAGCTTTCTTT

d_call: TRBD1
j_call: TRBJ1-2
clone_size: once
cdr3_length: 14
v_call: TRBV6-6
cdr3_aa: CASSYLDRANGHTF
cdr3_nt: TGTGCCAGCAGTTACTTGGACAGGGCCAATGGCCACACCTTC

d_call: .
j_call: TRBJ1-1
clone_size: once
cdr3_length: 14
v_call: TRBV7-2
cdr3_aa: CASTPWGQNTEAFF
cdr3_nt: TGTGCCAGCACCCCTTGGGGCCAGAACACTGAAGCTTTCTTT

d_call: TRBD1
j_call: TRBJ2-7
clone_size: .
cdr3_length: 15
v_call: TRBV7-3
cdr3_aa: CASSLQGAGSYEQYF
cdr3_nt: TGTGCCAGCAGCCTACAGGGGGCGGGGTCCTACGAGCAGTACTTC

d_call: .
j_call: TRBJ2-7
clone_size: few
cdr3_length: 11
v_call: TRBV28
cdr3_aa: CASSWGNEQYF
cdr3_nt: TGTGCCAGCAGTTGGGGCAACGAGCAGTACTTC

d_call: TRBD1
j_call: TRBJ1-1
clone_size: .
cdr3_length: 17
v_call: TRBV30
cdr3_aa: CAWNEGGGIGVNTEAFF
cdr3_nt: TGTGCCTGGAACGAAGGAGGGGGCATCGGGGTGAACACTGAAGCTTTCTTT

d_call: .
j_call: TRBJ2-1
clone_size: .
cdr3_length: 11
v_call: TRBV28
cdr3_aa: CATVVYNEQFF
cdr3_nt: TGTGCCACCGTGGTCTACAATGAGCAGTTCTTC

d_call: .
j_call: TRBJ2-1
clone_size: once
cdr3_length: 13
v_call: TRBV7-3
cdr3_aa: CASSLGMDNEQFF
cdr3_nt: TGTGCCAGCAGCTTAGGGATGGACAATGAGCAGTTCTTC

d_call: .
j_call: TRBJ2-3
clone_size: .
cdr3_length: 15
v_call: TRBV5-1
cdr3_aa: CASSLLGPGTDTQYF
cdr3_nt: TGCGCCAGCAGCTTGCTGGGCCCCGGCACAGATACGCAGTATTTT

d_call: .
j_call: TRBJ2-3
clone_size: .
cdr3_length: 16
v_call: TRBV29-1
cdr3_aa: CSVAEGFKYSTDTQYF
cdr3_nt: TGCAGCGTTGCTGAGGGATTTAAATACTCCACAGATACGCAGTATTTT

d_call: TRBD1
j_call: TRBJ1-6
clone_size: .
cdr3_length: 16
v_call: TRBV5-1
cdr3_aa: CASSLAGTAVNSPLHF
cdr3_nt: TGCGCCAGCAGCTTGGCCGGGACAGCAGTTAATTCACCCCTCCACTTT

d_call: .
j_call: TRBJ2-5
clone_size: .
cdr3_length: 14
v_call: TRBV2
cdr3_aa: CASSDVTGEETQYF
cdr3_nt: TGTGCCAGCAGTGATGTGACAGGCGAAGAGACCCAGTACTTC

d_call: .
j_call: TRBJ1-3
clone_size: .
cdr3_length: 13
v_call: TRBV7-7
cdr3_aa: CASSSSSGNTIYF
cdr3_nt: TGTGCTAGCAGCTCCAGCTCTGGAAACACCATATATTTT

d_call: TRBD1
j_call: TRBJ1-1
clone_size: .
cdr3_length: 15
v_call: TRBV19
cdr3_aa: CASMPQTGGFTEAFF
cdr3_nt: TGTGCCAGTATGCCTCAGACAGGGGGATTCACTGAAGCTTTCTTT

d_call: .
j_call: TRBJ1-2
clone_size: .
cdr3_length: 13
v_call: TRBV30
cdr3_aa: CAWSRRQAYGYTF
cdr3_nt: TGTGCCTGGAGTCGTCGCCAAGCATATGGCTACACCTTC

d_call: .
j_call: TRBJ1-5
clone_size: .
cdr3_length: 18
v_call: TRBV9
cdr3_aa: CASSVNPPLQAEFGPQHF
cdr3_nt: TGTGCCAGCAGCGTAAACCCCCCCCTGCAAGCGGAGTTTGGGCCCCAGCATTTT

d_call: TRBD2
j_call: TRBJ2-5
clone_size: .
cdr3_length: 15
v_call: TRBV27
cdr3_aa: CASSTSGGAWETQYF
cdr3_nt: TGTGCCAGCAGTACTAGCGGGGGGGCCTGGGAGACCCAGTACTTC

d_call: .
j_call: TRBJ1-2
clone_size: .
cdr3_length: 13
v_call: TRBV4-2
cdr3_aa: CASSRDDGDGYTF
cdr3_nt: TGTGCCAGCAGCCGTGACGACGGGGACGGCTACACCTTC

d_call: .
j_call: TRBJ1-4
clone_size: few
cdr3_length: 18
v_call: TRBV12-1
cdr3_aa: CASSFGGRRPVCGEKLFF
cdr3_nt: TGTGCCAGCAGCTTTGGCGGCAGGCGGCCTGTGTGTGGTGAAAAACTGTTTTTT

d_call: .
j_call: TRBJ1-5
clone_size: .
cdr3_length: 14
v_call: TRBV27
cdr3_aa: CASSSIQGRQPQHF
cdr3_nt: TGTGCCAGCAGTTCAATACAGGGTAGGCAGCCCCAGCATTTT